This T cell receptor (beta chain) was identified in a study of blood T cells in healthy people across ages. General study findings and limits: Bulk PBMC profiling left naive and antigen-experienced comparisons inconclusive.

The study isolated at least 6.5 million PBMCs from each sample. In regard to this clonotype: Its antigen is currently unknown. At one of its ends the junction is not consistent with the germline gene, which may arise from a read error.

The V gene's germline CDR1 is MDHEN and CDR2 SYDVKM. CDR3 length equals 15 residues. PCR was performed a second time for about 7 to 12 cycles using a sample-barcoded 5' primer and a J-beta primer mix. TCRdb called the 5' RACE reads again in MiXCR, with one record for every CDR3 protein. The sample has about 970,000 distinct CDR3 sequences; roughly 50% are singletons. The chain has TRBV28 and TRBJ2-5; TRBD2 matches 8 bases. The specimen was blood. The TCR sequence derives from a woman aged 55-75 years in good health. The CDR3 loop reads CAGSSLAAPQETQYF. The CDR3 DNA reads as TGTGCCGGCAGTTCACTAGCGGCTCCCCAAGAGACCCAGTACTTC. The full variable domain, rest sourced from reference TRBV28 and TRBJ2-5, is DVKVTQSSRYLVKRTGEKVFLECVQDMDHENMFWYRQDPGLGLRLIYFSYDVKMKEKGDIPEGYSVSREKKERFSLILESASTNQTSMYLCAGSSLAAPQETQYFGPGTRLLVL.